This T cell receptor beta chain was observed in a study of CD8 T cells in ankylosing spondylitis. TCRdb ran MiXCR on the 5' RACE reads and lists one entry per CDR3 protein. The data show approximately 110,000 distinct CDR3 sequences, approximately 25% seen once. Points from the study as a whole: Clones linked to disease, bearing a CD8+ phenotype, were relatively rare in peripheral blood.

V was clipped by 0 bases and J by 5 bases, with 7 bases between them. CDR1 SGHDN and CDR2 FVKESK come from the germline V gene. CDR3 length: 13 residues. For this clonotype: Its antigen is still unknown.

The specimen sequenced was synovial fluid, either unsorted or a sorted T cell fraction (not recorded which). The clonotype was recovered from a male donor with ankylosing spondylitis. The V and J genes are TRBV14 and TRBJ2-5, with D unresolved. The CDR3: CASSQDLGETQYF. CDR3 sequence (DNA): TGTGCCAGCAGCCAAGATCTAGGGGAGACCCAGTACTTC.